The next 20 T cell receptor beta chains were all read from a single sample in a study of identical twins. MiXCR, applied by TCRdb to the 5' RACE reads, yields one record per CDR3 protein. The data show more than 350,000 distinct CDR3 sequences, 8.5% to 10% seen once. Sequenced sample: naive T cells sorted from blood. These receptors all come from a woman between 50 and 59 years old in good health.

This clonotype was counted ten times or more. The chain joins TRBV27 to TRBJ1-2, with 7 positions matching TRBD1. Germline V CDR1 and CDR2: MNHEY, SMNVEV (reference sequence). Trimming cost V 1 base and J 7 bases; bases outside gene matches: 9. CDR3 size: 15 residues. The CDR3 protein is CASSLFTGALGGYTF. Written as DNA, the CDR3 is TGTGCCAGCAGTTTATTTACAGGGGCATTAGGTGGCTACACCTTC.

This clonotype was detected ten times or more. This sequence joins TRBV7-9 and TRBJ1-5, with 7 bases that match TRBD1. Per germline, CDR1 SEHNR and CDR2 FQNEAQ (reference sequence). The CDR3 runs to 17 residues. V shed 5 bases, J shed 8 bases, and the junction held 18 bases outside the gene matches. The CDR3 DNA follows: TGTGCCAGCAGCCAAACCGGCCCGAACAGGGGAGGGGAGCCCCAGCATTTT. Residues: CASSQTGPNRGGEPQHF.

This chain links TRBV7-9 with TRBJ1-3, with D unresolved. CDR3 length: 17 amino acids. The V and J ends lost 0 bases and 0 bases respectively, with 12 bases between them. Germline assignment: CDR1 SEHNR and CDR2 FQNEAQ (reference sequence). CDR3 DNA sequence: TGTGCCAGCAGCTTAGCGCCAGGCCGGACCTCTGGAAACACCATATATTTT. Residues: CASSLAPGRTSGNTIYF.

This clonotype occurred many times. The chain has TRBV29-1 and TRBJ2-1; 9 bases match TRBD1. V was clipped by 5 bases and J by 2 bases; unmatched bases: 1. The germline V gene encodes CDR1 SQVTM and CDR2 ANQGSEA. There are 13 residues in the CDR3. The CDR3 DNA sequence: TGCAGCGTTTGGGACAGGGCCTACAATGAGCAGTTCTTC. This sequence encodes CSVWDRAYNEQFF.

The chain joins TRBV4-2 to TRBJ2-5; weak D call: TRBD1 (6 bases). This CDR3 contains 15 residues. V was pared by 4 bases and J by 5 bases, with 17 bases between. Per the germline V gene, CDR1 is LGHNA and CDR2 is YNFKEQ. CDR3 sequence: CASSLTGTSWETQYF. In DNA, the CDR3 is TGTGCCAGCAGCCTAACAGGGACCAGCTGGGAGACCCAGTACTTC.

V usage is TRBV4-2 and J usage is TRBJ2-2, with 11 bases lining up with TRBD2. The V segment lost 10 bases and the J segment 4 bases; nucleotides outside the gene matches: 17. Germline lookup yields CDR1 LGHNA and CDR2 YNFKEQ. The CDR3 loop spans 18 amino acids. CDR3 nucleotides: TGTGCCACTTCTTTCGAGGGGCTAGCGGGAGGTGGCACCGGGGAGCTGTTTTTT. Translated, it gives CATSFEGLAGGGTGELFF.

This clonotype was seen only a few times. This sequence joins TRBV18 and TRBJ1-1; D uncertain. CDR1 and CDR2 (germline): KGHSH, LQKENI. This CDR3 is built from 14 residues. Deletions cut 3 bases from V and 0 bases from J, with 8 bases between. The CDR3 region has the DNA TGTGCCAGCTCACCCAATAACTTGAACACTGAAGCTTTCTTT. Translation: CASSPNNLNTEAFF.

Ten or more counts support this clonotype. The CDR3 nucleotides are TGCGCCAGCAGCATCGGACAGGGAAACTATGGCTACACCTTC. Translation: CASSIGQGNYGYTF. The chain carries TRBV5-1 and TRBJ1-2, with 8 bases matching TRBD1. Germline V gene data show CDR1 as SGHRS and CDR2 as YFSETQ. The V segment lost 4 bases and the J segment 2 bases; nucleotides outside the gene matches: 4. The length of the CDR3 is 14 residues. The full variable domain, its missing parts supplied by reference TRBV5-1 and TRBJ1-2, is KAGVTQTPRYLIKTRGQQVTLSCSPISGHRSVSWYQQTPGQGLQFLFEYFSETQRNKGNFPGRFSGRQFSNSRSEMNVSTLELGDSALYLCASSIGQGNYGYTFGSGTRLTVV.

The CDR3 bases are TGCAGTGCTAGAGATTATGGACAGATGAACACTGAAGCTTTCTTT. Protein sequence: CSARDYGQMNTEAFF. This chain links TRBV20-1 with TRBJ1-1; tentatively, D is TRBD1 (6 bases). Trimming took off 0 bases at V and 0 bases at J, with 11 bases between the two ends. CDR1 is DFQATT and CDR2 is SNEGSKA in the germline V gene (reference sequence). There are 15 residues in the CDR3.

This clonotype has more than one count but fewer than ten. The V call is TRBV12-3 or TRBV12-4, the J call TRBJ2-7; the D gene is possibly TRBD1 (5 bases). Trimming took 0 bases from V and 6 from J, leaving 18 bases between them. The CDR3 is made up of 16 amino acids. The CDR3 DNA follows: TGTGCCAGCAGTTTAGCGCTAGGGGTGCCCATGAGCGAGCAGTACTTC. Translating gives CASSLALGVPMSEQYF.

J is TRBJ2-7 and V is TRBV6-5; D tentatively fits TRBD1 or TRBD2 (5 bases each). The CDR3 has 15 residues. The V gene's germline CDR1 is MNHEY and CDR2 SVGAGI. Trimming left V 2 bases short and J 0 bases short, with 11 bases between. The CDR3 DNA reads TGTGCCAGCAGTTACGACACGGGGCCCTCCTACGAGCAGTACTTC. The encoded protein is CASSYDTGPSYEQYF.

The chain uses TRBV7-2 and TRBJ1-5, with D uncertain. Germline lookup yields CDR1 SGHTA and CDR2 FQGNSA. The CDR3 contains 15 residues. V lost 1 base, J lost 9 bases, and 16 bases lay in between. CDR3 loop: CASSLDGIRLRPQHF. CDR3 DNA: TGTGCCAGCAGCTTAGATGGGATACGGCTCCGGCCCCAGCATTTT.

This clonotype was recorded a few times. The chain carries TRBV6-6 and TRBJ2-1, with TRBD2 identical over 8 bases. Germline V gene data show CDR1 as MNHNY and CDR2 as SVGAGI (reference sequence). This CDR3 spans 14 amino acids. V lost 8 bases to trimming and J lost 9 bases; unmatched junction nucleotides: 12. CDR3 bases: TGTGCCAGCCAAAATGGACTAGCAGGAAGTGAGCAGTTCTTC. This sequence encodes CASQNGLAGSEQFF.

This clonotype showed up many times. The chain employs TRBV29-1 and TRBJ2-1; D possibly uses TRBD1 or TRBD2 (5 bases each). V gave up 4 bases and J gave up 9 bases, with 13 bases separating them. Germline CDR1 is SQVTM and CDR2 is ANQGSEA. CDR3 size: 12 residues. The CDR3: CSVVRGGPEQFF. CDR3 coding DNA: TGCAGCGTTGTGAGGGGCGGGCCTGAGCAGTTCTTC.

CDR3 in DNA: TGTGCCAGCAGCTTTCAGCCGGGAGGGGTGGAGGAGACCCAGTACTTC. Its translation: CASSFQPGGVEETQYF. The gene calls are TRBV11-2 and TRBJ2-5; 8 bases are shared with TRBD2. Trimming at V came to 3 bases and at J to 5 bases, leaving 11 bases not matched to a gene. The CDR3 consists of 16 residues. The germline V gene encodes CDR1 SGHAT and CDR2 FQNNGV.

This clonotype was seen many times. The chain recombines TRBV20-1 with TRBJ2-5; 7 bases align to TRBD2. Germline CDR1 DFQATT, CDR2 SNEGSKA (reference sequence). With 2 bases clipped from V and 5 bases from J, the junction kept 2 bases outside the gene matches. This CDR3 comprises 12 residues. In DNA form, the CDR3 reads TGCAGTGCTAGACTGGGGGGGGAGACCCAGTACTTC. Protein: CSARLGGETQYF.

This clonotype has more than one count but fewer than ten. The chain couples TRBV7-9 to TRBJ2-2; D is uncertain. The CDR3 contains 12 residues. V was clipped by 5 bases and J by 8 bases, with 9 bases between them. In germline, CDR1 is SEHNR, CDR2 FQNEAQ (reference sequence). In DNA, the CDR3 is TGTGCCAGCAGCCACGCCTGGGGGGAGCTGTTTTTT. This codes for CASSHAWGELFF.

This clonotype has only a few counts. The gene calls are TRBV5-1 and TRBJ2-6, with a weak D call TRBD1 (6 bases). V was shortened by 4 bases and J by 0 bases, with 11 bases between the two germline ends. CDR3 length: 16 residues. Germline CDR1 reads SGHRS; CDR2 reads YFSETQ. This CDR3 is CASSPRQDSGANVLTF. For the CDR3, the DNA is TGCGCCAGCAGCCCCCGACAGGACTCTGGGGCCAACGTCCTGACTTTC.

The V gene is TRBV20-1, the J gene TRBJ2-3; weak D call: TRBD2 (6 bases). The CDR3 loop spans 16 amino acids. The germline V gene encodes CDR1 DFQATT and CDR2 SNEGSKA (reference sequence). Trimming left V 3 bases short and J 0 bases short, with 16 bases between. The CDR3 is CSARGRSRRSTDTQYF. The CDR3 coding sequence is TGCAGTGCTAGGGGGAGGAGCCGGAGAAGCACAGATACGCAGTATTTT.

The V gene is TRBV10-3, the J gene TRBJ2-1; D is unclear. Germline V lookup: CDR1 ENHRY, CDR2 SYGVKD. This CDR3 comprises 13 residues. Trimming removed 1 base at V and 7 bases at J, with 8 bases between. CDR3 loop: CAISELGENEQFF. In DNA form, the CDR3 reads TGTGCCATCAGTGAGTTGGGTGAGAATGAGCAGTTCTTC.